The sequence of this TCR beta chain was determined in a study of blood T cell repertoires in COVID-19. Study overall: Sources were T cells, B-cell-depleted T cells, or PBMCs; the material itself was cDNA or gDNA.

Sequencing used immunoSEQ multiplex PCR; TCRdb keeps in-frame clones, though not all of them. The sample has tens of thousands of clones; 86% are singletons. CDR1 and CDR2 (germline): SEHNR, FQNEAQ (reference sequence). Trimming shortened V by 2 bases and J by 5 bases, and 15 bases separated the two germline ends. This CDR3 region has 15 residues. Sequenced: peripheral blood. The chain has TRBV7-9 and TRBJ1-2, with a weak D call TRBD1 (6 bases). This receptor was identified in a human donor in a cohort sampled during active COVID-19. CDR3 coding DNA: TGTGCCAGCAGCTTATCGAGGACAGATAATTATGGCTACACCTTC. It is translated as CASSLSRTDNYGYTF.